These T cell receptor beta chains were read from a single sample in a study of shared clonotypes between healthy human individuals. The method was immunoSEQ multiplex PCR; TCRdb's version includes in-frame clones alone and lacks a portion of them. The data show 2 million to 2.5 million clones, around 93% seen once. The sample was naive CD8+ T cells from PBMCs. The receptors stem from a man aged 18 to 30 in good health. Some clones in this sample may be carry-over from other donors' samples. Each CDR3 is given with its conserved first and last residue. A D gene is named only where the DNA matches it firmly. Rows may omit the clone size; those that give it use once, few, many or a size class.

d_gene,v_gene,j_gene,abundance,CDR3nt,CDR3aa
NA,TRBV27,TRBJ2-7,NA,TGTGCCAGCAGTTCCCTCTACACCGAGCAGTACTTC,CASSSLYTEQYF
TRBD2,TRBV7-9,TRBJ2-3,NA,TGTGCCAGCAGCCAAATAGCGGGTGGGCTGGATACGCAGTATTTT,CASSQIAGGLDTQYF
NA,TRBV9,TRBJ2-7,NA,TGTGCCAGCAGCGCGGACCACGGGGGCCCCTACGAGCAGTACTTC,CASSADHGGPYEQYF
NA,TRBV5-1,TRBJ2-5,NA,TGCGCCAGCAGCTCGATGGGCGGGGACTTCCAAGAGACCCAGTACTTC,CASSSMGGDFQETQYF
NA,TRBV27,TRBJ1-5,NA,TGTGCCAGCAGTTTATCGGTAAGCGGCAATCAGCCCCAGCATTTT,CASSLSVSGNQPQHF
NA,TRBV5-6,TRBJ2-5,NA,TGTGCCAGCAGTTGGGGGCTCCAAGAGACCCAGTACTTC,CASSWGLQETQYF
NA,TRBV7-2,TRBJ1-1,NA,TGTGCCAGCAGCGCTGGCTGGGGGAGCACTGAAGCTTTCTTT,CASSAGWGSTEAFF
NA,TRBV6-5,TRBJ2-2,NA,TGTGCCAGCAGTTACGACGACTATGTGATCGGGGAGCTGTTTTTT,CASSYDDYVIGELFF
NA,TRBV19,TRBJ1-1,NA,TGTGCCAGTAGTCCCCTCTCAGGGGCGGAAGCTTTCTTT,CASSPLSGAEAFF
NA,TRBV6-5,TRBJ2-7,NA,TGTGCCAGCAGTTACTCCGCCCGACTACCCTACGAGCAGTACTTC,CASSYSARLPYEQYF
NA,TRBV11-2,TRBJ2-7,NA,TGTGCCAGCAGCACCACAGGGGAGCAGTACTTC,CASSTTGEQYF
NA,TRBV9,TRBJ2-2,NA,TGTGCCAGCAGCGTAGACTGGTCCAGGGACGGGGAGCTGTTTTTT,CASSVDWSRDGELFF
NA,TRBV6-1,TRBJ2-1,NA,TGTGCCAGCCGGTGGACCGGATACAATGAGCAGTTCTTC,CASRWTGYNEQFF
NA,TRBV29-1,TRBJ1-1,NA,TGCAGCGTTGAGCCCCCTTGGGGGAACACTGAAGCTTTCTTT,CSVEPPWGNTEAFF
NA,TRBV6-6,TRBJ1-1,NA,TGTGCCAGCAGTTACGGGGCGGGTGGGACCACTGAAGCTTTCTTT,CASSYGAGGTTEAFF
TRBD1,TRBV28,TRBJ1-2,NA,TGTGCCAGCAGTCCCCTGCTGACAGGGGGTTACTATGGCTACACCTTC,CASSPLLTGGYYGYTF
NA,TRBV27,TRBJ2-7,NA,TGTGCCAGCAGTCCAAACCTCGACAGAAGAGGGCAGTACTTC,CASSPNLDRRGQYF
TRBD1,TRBV25-1,TRBJ2-1,NA,TGTGCCAGCAGTGCAGGGGGCTACAATGAGCAGTTCTTC,CASSAGGYNEQFF
TRBD1,TRBV29-1,TRBJ1-1,NA,TGCAGCGCGAGGACAGGGGCGGGGGCTGAAGCTTTCTTT,CSARTGAGAEAFF
NA,TRBV30,TRBJ2-6,NA,TGTGCCTGGACAGGGTACCCTGGGGCCAACGTCCTGACTTTC,CAWTGYPGANVLTF
NA,TRBV7-9,TRBJ2-3,NA,TGTGCCAGCAGCTTAGATTTTCAGTATTTT,CASSLDFQYF
TRBD1,TRBV13,TRBJ2-1,NA,TGTGCCAGCACCCCGATGGGACAGGGGAACAATGAGCAGTTCTTC,CASTPMGQGNNEQFF
NA,TRBV28,TRBJ2-2,NA,TGTGCCAGCAGCTCCCGAGGGCCGAACACCGGGGAGCTGTTTTTT,CASSSRGPNTGELFF
NA,TRBV28,TRBJ2-3,NA,TGTGCCAGCAGCACTCTCTACAGGGTAACGCAGTATTTT,CASSTLYRVTQYF
TRBD2,TRBV2,TRBJ2-7,NA,TGTGCCAGCATGGGGACTAAGTCCTACGAGCAGTACTTC,CASMGTKSYEQYF
NA,TRBV19,TRBJ2-1,NA,TGTGCCAGTAGTATTGTGGGACTCTCCTACAATGAGCAGTTCTTC,CASSIVGLSYNEQFF
TRBD1,TRBV9,TRBJ2-1,NA,TGTGCCAGCAGCGTAGAGCCAGGGGGAGCCTACAATGAGCAGTTCTTC,CASSVEPGGAYNEQFF
NA,TRBV11-3,TRBJ2-2,NA,TGTGCCAGCAGCCAGTGGGGACCTACGAACACCGGGGAGCTGTTTTTT,CASSQWGPTNTGELFF
TRBD1,TRBV2,TRBJ1-3,NA,TGTGCCAGCAGAGAGGACAGGGGCTTTGCTGGAAACACCATATATTTT,CASREDRGFAGNTIYF
TRBD1,TRBV6-1,TRBJ1-5,NA,TGTGCCAGCAGTGCGCAGGGGGTCAGCAATCAGCCCCAGCATTTT,CASSAQGVSNQPQHF
NA,TRBV4-1,TRBJ2-1,once,TGCGCCAGCAGATCAAGCCCAGTGTTGGCAGAAGACCGCTACAATGAGCAGTTCTTC,CASRSSPVLAEDRYNEQFF
NA,TRBV7-9,TRBJ2-7,NA,TGTGCCAGCAGCCCCGTAGCGGCAATAGAGCAGTACTTC,CASSPVAAIEQYF
NA,TRBV27,TRBJ2-7,NA,TGTGCCAGCAGTTTACCCGGTACCTACGAGCAGTACTTC,CASSLPGTYEQYF
TRBD1,TRBV7-9,TRBJ1-3,NA,TGTGCCAGGGAAGGGACCGGGACAGGGAAAAACACCATATATTTT,CAREGTGTGKNTIYF
NA,TRBV7-9,TRBJ1-1,few,TGTGCCAGCAGCGGTGGGTTGCGGACTGAAGCTTTCTTT,CASSGGLRTEAFF
NA,TRBV19,TRBJ1-5,NA,TGTGCCAGTAGTTGGTCTCTCGACGGCAATCAGCCCCAGCATTTT,CASSWSLDGNQPQHF
TRBD1,TRBV5-8,TRBJ1-3,NA,TGTGCCAGCAGCGCGGTCGGACAGGGGGTAGGCGGAAACACCATATATTTT,CASSAVGQGVGGNTIYF
TRBD2,TRBV30,TRBJ2-7,NA,TGTGCCTGGGCACTAGCGGACCTATACGAGCAGTACTTC,CAWALADLYEQYF
TRBD2,TRBV7-9,TRBJ2-3,once,TGTGCCAGCTGTAGCGGGAAGGTTTCAGATACGCAGTATTTT,CASCSGKVSDTQYF
TRBD2,TRBV7-8,TRBJ2-7,NA,TGTGCCAGCAGCTTATTGGGGGGGACTAGCGGGAGGGCCTCCGAGCAGTACTTC,CASSLLGGTSGRASEQYF
NA,TRBV7-9,TRBJ1-2,NA,TGTGCCAGCAGCTTAGGGGCGCTCTATGGCTACACCTTC,CASSLGALYGYTF
TRBD1,TRBV2,TRBJ2-3,NA,TGTGCCAGCCGGGACAGGGATGGTGAAGATACGCAGTATTTT,CASRDRDGEDTQYF
TRBD2,TRBV29-1,TRBJ2-2,NA,TGCAGCGTTGATCTAGCGGGAAGGGGTACCGGGGAGCTGTTTTTT,CSVDLAGRGTGELFF
TRBD2,TRBV28,TRBJ2-2,NA,TGTGCCAGCAGTTTACGAGGACTAGCAGCCACCGGGGAGCTGTTTTTT,CASSLRGLAATGELFF
TRBD1,TRBV9,TRBJ2-7,NA,TGTGCCAGCAGCCCCGGGACAGGGGACTACGAGCAGTACTTC,CASSPGTGDYEQYF
TRBD2,TRBV27,TRBJ2-3,NA,TGTGCCAGCAGCCCACCCTCGGGACTAGCGAGAGTGCGGGAGCAGTATTTT,CASSPPSGLARVREQYF